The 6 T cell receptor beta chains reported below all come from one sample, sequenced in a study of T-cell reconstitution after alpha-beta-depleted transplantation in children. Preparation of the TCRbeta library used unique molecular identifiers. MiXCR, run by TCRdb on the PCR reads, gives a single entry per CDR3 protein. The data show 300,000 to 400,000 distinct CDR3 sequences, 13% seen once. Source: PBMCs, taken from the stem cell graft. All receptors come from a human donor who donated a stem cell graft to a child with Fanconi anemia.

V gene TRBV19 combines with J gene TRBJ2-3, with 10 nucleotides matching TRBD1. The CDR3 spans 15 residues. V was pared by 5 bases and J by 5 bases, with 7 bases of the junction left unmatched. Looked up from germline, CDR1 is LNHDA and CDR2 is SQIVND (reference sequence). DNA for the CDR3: TGTGCCAGTAGTTCCGGGACAGGGGACGGAGATACGCAGTATTTT. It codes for CASSSGTGDGDTQYF.

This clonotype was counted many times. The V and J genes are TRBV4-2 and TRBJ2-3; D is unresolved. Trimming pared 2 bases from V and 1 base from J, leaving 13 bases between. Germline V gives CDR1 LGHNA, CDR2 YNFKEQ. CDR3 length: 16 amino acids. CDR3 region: CASSQYRSSGTDTQYF. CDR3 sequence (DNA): TGTGCCAGCAGCCAATATAGGAGTAGTGGCACAGATACGCAGTATTTT.

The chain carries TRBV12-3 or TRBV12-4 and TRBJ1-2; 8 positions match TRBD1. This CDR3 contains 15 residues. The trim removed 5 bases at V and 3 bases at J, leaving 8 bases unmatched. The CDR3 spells CASSDYRGLDYGYTF. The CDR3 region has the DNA TGTGCCAGCAGTGACTACAGGGGGTTGGACTATGGCTACACCTTC.

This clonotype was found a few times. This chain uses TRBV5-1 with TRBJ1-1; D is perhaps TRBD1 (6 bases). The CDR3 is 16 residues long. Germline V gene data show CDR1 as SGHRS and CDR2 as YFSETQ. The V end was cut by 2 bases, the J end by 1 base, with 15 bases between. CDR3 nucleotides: TGCGCCAGCAGCTTACTACCCAGGGGTTGGAACACTGAAGCTTTCTTT. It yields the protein CASSLLPRGWNTEAFF. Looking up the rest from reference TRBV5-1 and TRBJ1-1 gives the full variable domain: KAGVTQTPRYLIKTRGQQVTLSCSPISGHRSVSWYQQTPGQGLQFLFEYFSETQRNKGNFPGRFSGRQFSNSRSEMNVSTLELGDSALYLCASSLLPRGWNTEAFFGQGTRLTVV.

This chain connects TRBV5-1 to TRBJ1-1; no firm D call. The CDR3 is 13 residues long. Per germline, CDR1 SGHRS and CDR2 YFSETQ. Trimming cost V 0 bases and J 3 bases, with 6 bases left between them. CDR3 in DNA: TGCGCCAGCAGCTTGGCCCACGACACTGAAGCTTTCTTT. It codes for CASSLAHDTEAFF.

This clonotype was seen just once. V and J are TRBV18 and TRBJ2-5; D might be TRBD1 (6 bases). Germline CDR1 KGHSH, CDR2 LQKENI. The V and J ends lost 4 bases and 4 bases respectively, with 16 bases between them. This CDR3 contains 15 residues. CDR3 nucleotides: TGTGCCAGCTCACACAGGGAAGGATTAAGAGAGACCCAGTACTTC. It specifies CASSHREGLRETQYF.